The 21 T cell receptor beta chains reported below all come from one sample, sequenced in a study of cytomegalovirus exposure and HLA in healthy donors (dated by TCRdb to about 2017). The protocol used for the library was the immunoSEQ multiplex PCR assay. For the multiplex PCR, a mixture combining 60 forward primers for TCR Vbeta segments and 13 reverse primers for TCR Jbeta segments was used. Not all clones reach the TCRdb copy of this immuneACCESS table, which keeps in-frame sequences only. Checked studies attribute under half of the gap to unresolved V genes and leave the rest unexplained. This sample has some 160,000 clones in its table, and roughly 80% of those were observed once. The ten largest account for under 0.6% of the sample. Sequenced material: PBMCs. These receptors all stem from a woman between 50 and 59 years old in good health and CMV-seronegative.

Only a few counts were recorded for this clone. This CDR3 reads CASSYSGQGFPLHF. For the CDR3, the DNA is TGTGCCAGCAGTTACTCGGGACAGGGGTTCCCCCTCCACTTT. The V call is TRBV6-5, the J call TRBJ1-6, with 10 bases lining up with TRBD1. The V gene's germline CDR1 is MNHEY and CDR2 SVGAGI. V trimming: 0 bases; J trimming: 13 bases; junction bases outside the gene matches: 3. The length of the CDR3 is 14 residues.

This clone was seen more than once but under ten times. V is TRBV30 and J is TRBJ2-3, with TRBD1 identical over 7 bases. Germline-derived CDR1 and CDR2 are GTSNPN and SVGIG (reference sequence). The J segment lost 0 bases and the V segment lost 1 base, leaving 7 bases of the junction unmatched. The CDR3 length is 16 residues. CDR3 DNA sequence: TGTGCCTGGAGTGAGGGGACAGTAAGAAGCACAGATACGCAGTATTTT. This translates into CAWSEGTVRSTDTQYF.

The chain is built from TRBV5-4 and TRBJ2-5; 8 bases map to TRBD2. Germline values: CDR1 SGHNT, CDR2 YYREEE (reference sequence). This CDR3 has 14 residues. The trim removed 1 base at V and 4 bases at J, leaving 3 bases unmatched. The CDR3, as DNA: TGTGCCAGCAGCTTGCCCAGCGGGAGAGAGACCCAGTACTTC. Translating gives CASSLPSGRETQYF.

This sequence joins TRBV5-6 and TRBJ1-4, with D maybe TRBD1 (5 bases). Between the trimmed V and J ends, which lost 2 bases and 8 bases, there was a span of 13 bases. The CDR3 is made up of 14 amino acids. Germline lookup yields CDR1 SGHDT and CDR2 YYEEEE. The CDR3 sequence is CASSFDRLGEKLFF. CDR3 nucleotides: TGTGCCAGCAGCTTTGACAGACTAGGAGAAAAACTGTTTTTT. Variable domain in full (rest from reference TRBV5-6 and TRBJ1-4): DAGVTQSPTHLIKTRGQQVTLRCSPKSGHDTVSWYQQALGQGPQFIFQYYEEEERQRGNFPDRFSGHQFPNYSSELNVNALLLGDSALYLCASSFDRLGEKLFFGSGTQLSVL.

The chain joins TRBV11-3 to TRBJ2-1, with a tentative D call TRBD2 (5 bases). The germline V gene encodes CDR1 SGHNT and CDR2 YENEEA. The CDR3 extends over 13 amino acids. Trimming stripped 1 base from V and 15 bases from J, with 16 bases between. For the CDR3, the DNA is TGTGCCAGCAGCTTAGTGTGGCCCCCCCGGGGGTTCTTC. As protein: CASSLVWPPRGFF. The full variable domain, rest sourced from reference TRBV11-3 and TRBJ2-1, is EAGVVQSPRYKIIEKKQPVAFWCNPISGHNTLYWYLQNLGQGPELLIRYENEEAVDDSQLPKDRFSAERLKGVDSTLKIQPAELGDSAVYLCASSLVWPPRGFFGPGTRLTVL.

CDR3 in DNA: TGTGCCAGCAGCTTAGCGCGGGGGGCCAACCTAGAGACCCAGTACTTC. This translates into CASSLARGANLETQYF. The V gene is TRBV7-2, the J gene TRBJ2-5, with TRBD2 identical over 8 bases. Trimming took 0 bases from V and 4 from J; bases not matched to a gene: 7. Germline CDR1 SGHTA, CDR2 FQGNSA. The CDR3 runs 16 residues.

The chain combines TRBV9 with TRBJ2-1; D ambiguous. The germline V gene encodes CDR1 SGDLS and CDR2 YYNGEE. The CDR3 is 12 residues long. Trimming left V 3 bases short and J 7 bases short, with 8 bases between. CDR3 sequence reads: CASSGRANEQFF. DNA of the CDR3: TGTGCCAGCAGCGGGCGAGCGAATGAGCAGTTCTTC.

This chain links TRBV28 with TRBJ2-3; D unresolved. This CDR3 region has 12 residues. Germline-derived CDR1 and CDR2 are MDHEN and SYDVKM. Trimming stripped 5 bases from V and 1 base from J, with 4 bases between. This CDR3 is CASSRGTDTQYF. The CDR3 nucleotides read TGTGCCAGCAGTCGGGGCACAGATACGCAGTATTTT.

This chain joins TRBV19 and TRBJ1-1; D gene uncertain. V lost 5 bases to trimming and J lost 0 bases, with 13 bases between them. Germline V gene lookup returns CDR1 LNHDA and CDR2 SQIVND (reference sequence). This CDR3 is built from 15 residues. The CDR3 loop reads CASSSHSALNTEAFF. The DNA for the CDR3 is TGTGCCAGTAGTTCTCACAGTGCCCTGAACACTGAAGCTTTCTTT.

The rearrangement uses TRBV6-5 and TRBJ1-1; D perhaps matches TRBD1 (5 bases). This CDR3 contains 14 residues. Deletions cut 4 bases from V and 1 base from J, with 10 bases between. Germline V gene sequence: CDR1 MNHEY, CDR2 SVGAGI. CDR3 residues: CASSFTDRNTEAFF. As DNA, the CDR3 is TGTGCCAGCAGTTTTACTGACAGGAACACTGAAGCTTTCTTT.

A few counts support this clone. A junction boundary mismatches the germline segment, possibly from a read error. The gene calls are TRBV7-3 and TRBJ2-1; TRBD2 matches 9 bases. Germline loops: CDR1 SGHTA, CDR2 FQGTGA. The CDR3 runs to 16 residues. The CDR3 sequence: CASSLTPGTSSNEQFF. The DNA of the CDR3 is TGTGCCAGCAGCCTAACACCCGGGACTAGCTCTAATGAGCAGTTCTTC.

The chain couples TRBV7-3 to TRBJ2-7; D is perhaps TRBD1 (6 bases). Trimming removed 5 bases at V and 7 bases at J, with 21 bases between. CDR1 SGHTA and CDR2 FQGTGA come from the germline V gene. This CDR3 contains 15 residues. The CDR3 sequence is CASSPHPGQGWEQYF. The CDR3 DNA reads as TGTGCCAGCAGCCCCCATCCGGGGCAGGGGTGGGAGCAGTACTTC.

The sample holds a few counts of this clone. CDR3 nucleotide sequence: TGTGCCAGCTTCACAGGGATTGGCAATCAGCCCCAGCATTTT. It translates to CASFTGIGNQPQHF. The J gene is TRBJ1-5, the V gene TRBV28; D may be TRBD1 (6 bases). The CDR3 sequence is 14 residues long. With 8 bases removed from V and 2 bases from J, the gap between germline ends came to 13 bases. Germline CDR1 is MDHEN and CDR2 is SYDVKM.

This rearrangement joins TRBV28 to TRBJ2-1, with a possible D match to TRBD2 (6 bases). The CDR3 contains 17 residues. Germline CDR1 and CDR2: MDHEN and SYDVKM. Trimming removed 8 bases from V and 2 bases from J, with 22 bases in between. The CDR3 protein is CASYPHGASAPYNEQFF. CDR3 nucleotide sequence: TGTGCCAGCTACCCACACGGGGCTAGCGCTCCCTACAATGAGCAGTTCTTC.

J is TRBJ2-3 and V is TRBV7-8; 7 nucleotides line up with TRBD2. Germline assignment: CDR1 SGHVS and CDR2 FQNEAQ. CDR3 length: 14 amino acids. J gave up 1 base and V 6 bases, and 4 bases lay outside the gene matches. For the CDR3, the DNA is TGTGCCAGCAGTGATAGCGGGCGCACAGATACGCAGTATTTT. Amino acid sequence: CASSDSGRTDTQYF. The whole variable domain, filled in from reference TRBV7-8 and TRBJ2-3, reads GAGVSQSPRYKVAKRGQDVALRCDPISGHVSLFWYQQALGQGPEFLTYFQNEAQLDKSGLPSDRFFAERPEGSVSTLKIQRTQQEDSAVYLCASSDSGRTDTQYFGPGTRLTVL.

This clone is a singleton in its sample. As DNA, the CDR3 is TGTGCCAGCAGCACGACCGGCCCGGAGACCGGGGAGCTGTTTTTT. Protein product: CASSTTGPETGELFF. The V gene is TRBV7-8, the J gene TRBJ2-2; no clear D gene. The CDR3 loop spans 15 amino acids. Deletions cut 5 bases from V and 5 bases from J, with 15 bases between. Germline V gives CDR1 SGHVS, CDR2 FQNEAQ.

J is TRBJ2-3 and V is TRBV28, with D possibly matching TRBD2 (5 bases). V was shortened by 6 bases and J by 0 bases, with 22 bases between the two germline ends. The CDR3 runs to 18 residues. Germline-derived CDR1 and CDR2 are MDHEN and SYDVKM. CDR3 sequence (DNA): TGTGCCAGCAGCACCTACCCCCCCCAGCGGACTAGCACAGATACGCAGTATTTT. As protein: CASSTYPPQRTSTDTQYF.

The chain couples TRBV28 to TRBJ1-1, with 7 nucleotides matching TRBD1. Unmatched junction bases numbered 5, after V lost 3 bases and J lost 4 bases. Germline CDR1 reads MDHEN; CDR2 reads SYDVKM. CDR3 length: 14 amino acids. The CDR3 spells CASSLPGGSTEAFF. CDR3 coding DNA: TGTGCCAGCAGTTTGCCAGGGGGAAGCACTGAAGCTTTCTTT.

The chain carries TRBV2 and TRBJ2-3; 7 positions agree with TRBD2. V gave up 11 bases and J gave up 5 bases; unmatched junction bases: 13. CDR1 and CDR2 from the germline V gene are SNHLY and FYNNEI. The CDR3 runs to 14 residues. CDR3 residues: CAGGGGAAEDTQYF. CDR3 coding DNA: TGTGCCGGGGGGGGAGGGGCGGCGGAAGATACGCAGTATTTT. The full variable domain, completed using reference TRBV2 and TRBJ2-3, is EPEVTQTPSHQVTQMGQEVILRCVPISNHLYFYWYRQILGQKVEFLVSFYNNEISEKSEIFDDQFSVERPDGSNFTLKIRSTKLEDSAMYFCAGGGGAAEDTQYFGPGTRLTVL.

V and J are TRBV7-9 and TRBJ2-3; no reliable D call. Looked up from germline, CDR1 is SEHNR and CDR2 is FQNEAQ (reference sequence). This CDR3 spans 11 amino acids. V was clipped by 7 bases and J by 6 bases, with 8 bases between them. The CDR3 loop is CASTHGDTQYF. CDR3 nucleotide sequence: TGTGCCAGCACACACGGGGATACGCAGTATTTT.

The gene calls are TRBV19 and TRBJ1-5; 9 nucleotides align to TRBD1. J gave up 1 base and V 6 bases, and 1 base lay outside the gene matches. Germline V gene lookup returns CDR1 LNHDA and CDR2 SQIVND (reference sequence). The CDR3 is made up of 14 amino acids. The CDR3 DNA sequence: TGTGCCAGTAGCGGGACAGGGAGCAATCAGCCCCAGCATTTT. Amino acids: CASSGTGSNQPQHF.